These 24 T cell receptor beta chains were all obtained from the same sample, sequenced in a study of OX40 agonist ivuxolimab in advanced cancers. The protocol was immunoSEQ multiplex PCR, while the TCRdb copy is restricted to in-frame clones and leaves out a portion. The data contain more than 95,000 clones, 85% to 95% of them singletons. Sample: CD4+ or CD8+ T cells sorted from blood, taken in a trial of the OX40 agonist ivuxolimab. These receptors were collected from an adult with an advanced solid tumor such as melanoma, head and neck, liver or kidney cancer.

The rearrangement joins TRBV4-2 to TRBJ2-7; 7 positions agree with TRBD2. The CDR3 extends over 17 amino acids. The junction had 9 bases not matched to a gene; V was cut back by 1 base and J by 0 bases. Germline-derived CDR1 and CDR2 are LGHNA and YNFKEQ. The CDR3 spells CASSQGVLVAGSYEQYF. CDR3 in DNA: TGTGCCAGCAGCCAAGGAGTTTTGGTAGCGGGCTCCTACGAGCAGTACTTC.

The CDR3 is CASSRGLAGGNYEQYF. The CDR3 coding sequence is TGTGCCAGCAGCCGAGGACTAGCGGGAGGGAACTACGAGCAGTACTTC. This chain joins TRBV28 and TRBJ2-7; 15 nucleotides align to TRBD2. The trim removed 6 bases at V and 3 bases at J, leaving 6 bases unmatched. The CDR3 totals 16 residues. The germline CDR1 and CDR2 sequences are MDHEN and SYDVKM.

The CDR3 region is CASSLSGGAGNQPQHF. CDR3 sequence (DNA): TGTGCCAGCAGCTTAAGCGGCGGGGCTGGGAATCAGCCCCAGCATTTT. This chain connects TRBV7-2 to TRBJ1-5, with D possibly matching TRBD1 (5 bases). CDR3 length equals 16 residues. Trimming removed 2 bases from V and 4 bases from J, with 15 bases in between. Germline V gene data show CDR1 as SGHTA and CDR2 as FQGNSA.

The chain couples TRBV7-2 to TRBJ2-2, with 7 nucleotides matching TRBD2. Germline CDR1 reads SGHTA; CDR2 reads FQGNSA. The V and J ends lost 0 bases and 5 bases, in that order; junction bases with no gene match: 0. The CDR3 extends over 14 amino acids. The CDR3 coding sequence is TGTGCCAGCAGCTTAGCTAGCGGGACCGGGGAGCTGTTTTTT. It codes for CASSLASGTGELFF.

The chain has TRBV7-8 and TRBJ1-2; D is perhaps TRBD1 (5 bases). Trimming removed 2 bases from V and 4 bases from J, with 14 bases in between. The germline V gene encodes CDR1 SGHVS and CDR2 FQNEAQ. This CDR3 has 15 residues. The CDR3 is CASSLSGVSGYGYTF. DNA for the CDR3: TGTGCCAGCAGCTTATCGGGGGTCTCGGGCTATGGCTACACCTTC.

This chain joins TRBV7-8 and TRBJ2-7, with 7 bases matching TRBD1. J lost 0 bases, V lost 4 bases, and 6 bases had no gene match. CDR1 is SGHVS, CDR2 FQNEAQ, per germline. The CDR3 is made up of 15 amino acids. In DNA, the CDR3 is TGTGCCAGCAGCTCCCCGACAGGGAGCTCCTACGAGCAGTACTTC. Its translation is CASSSPTGSSYEQYF.

V and J are TRBV28 and TRBJ1-2; 8 bases are a match to TRBD1. J gave up 6 bases and V 5 bases, and 14 bases lay outside the gene matches. The length of the CDR3 is 16 residues. CDR1 and CDR2 from the germline V gene are MDHEN and SYDVKM. For the CDR3, the DNA is TGTGCCAGCAGTACTTGGACAGGGAGCCAATTTGATGGCTACACCTTC. Its protein product is CASSTWTGSQFDGYTF.

J is TRBJ1-1 and V is TRBV18, with 7 bases identical to TRBD1. This CDR3 comprises 13 residues. Per germline, CDR1 KGHSH and CDR2 LQKENI. The V gene end was trimmed by 4 bases and the J gene end by 4 bases; junction bases not matched to a gene: 3. The DNA for the CDR3 is TGTGCCAGCTCACAAGACAGGGTCACTGAAGCTTTCTTT. As protein: CASSQDRVTEAFF.

The rearrangement uses TRBV6-5 and TRBJ2-7; no reliable D call. Per germline, CDR1 MNHEY and CDR2 SVGAGI. V dropped 4 bases and J dropped 2 bases, with 6 bases sitting between them. The length of the CDR3 is 12 residues. As DNA, the CDR3 is TGTGCCAGCAGTTCCCCGACCTACGAGCAGTACTTC. This sequence encodes CASSSPTYEQYF.

The chain links TRBV28 to TRBJ2-2; D is unresolved. V shed 1 base and J shed 2 bases, with 8 bases lying between them. The V gene's germline CDR1 is MDHEN and CDR2 SYDVKM. The CDR3 length is 15 residues. The CDR3 loop reads CASSLYSPNTGELFF. The CDR3 nucleotides read TGTGCCAGCAGTTTATATAGCCCTAACACCGGGGAGCTGTTTTTT.

This rearrangement joins TRBV25-1 to TRBJ2-5, with D perhaps being TRBD1 or TRBD2 (6 bases each). The CDR3 extends over 13 amino acids. Germline V CDR1 and CDR2: MGHDK, SYGVNS. Trimming cost V 8 bases and J 5 bases, with 15 bases left between them. The CDR3 sequence: CASANREVETQYF. The CDR3 DNA follows: TGTGCCAGCGCGAACAGGGAGGTGGAGACCCAGTACTTC.

This sequence joins TRBV18 and TRBJ2-1; 12 bases match TRBD2. The V gene end was trimmed by 2 bases and the J gene end by 0 bases; junction bases not matched to a gene: 2. CDR3 length: 17 amino acids. Germline lookup yields CDR1 KGHSH and CDR2 LQKENI. This chain's CDR3 is CASSPGLAGHSYNEQFF. CDR3 nucleotide sequence: TGTGCCAGCTCACCAGGACTAGCGGGGCACTCCTACAATGAGCAGTTCTTC.

The rearrangement links TRBV10-3 to TRBJ2-7; 12 bases align to TRBD2. CDR1 and CDR2 (germline): ENHRY, SYGVKD. V was pared by 4 bases and J by 3 bases, with 1 base of the junction left unmatched. CDR3 length: 14 residues. DNA of the CDR3: TGTGCCATCAGTGGGACTAGCGGGATCTACGAGCAGTACTTC. Translation: CAISGTSGIYEQYF.

Note on this clone: Other DNA sequences in the sample encode the same CDR3. The chain carries TRBV2 and TRBJ1-1; 10 bases line up with TRBD1. CDR1 and CDR2 (germline): SNHLY, FYNNEI. The trim removed 4 bases at V and 7 bases at J, leaving 6 bases unmatched. The CDR3 runs to 14 residues. For the CDR3, the DNA is TGTGCCAGCAGTGGCCAGGGACAGGGGTATGAAGCTTTCTTT. This gives the protein CASSGQGQGYEAFF.

This clone was observed once. This sequence joins TRBV28 and TRBJ2-7; D might be TRBD2 (5 bases). Trimming removed 7 bases at V and 3 bases at J, with 22 bases between. This CDR3 spans 16 amino acids. CDR1 is MDHEN, CDR2 SYDVKM, per germline. CDR3 sequence reads: CASNIRSRQRDYEQYF. CDR3 coding DNA: TGTGCCAGCAACATCCGATCTCGCCAGAGGGACTACGAGCAGTACTTC.

The chain links TRBV5-6 to TRBJ2-7; tentative D call: TRBD2 (5 bases). Germline V gene sequence: CDR1 SGHDT, CDR2 YYEEEE. V gave up 1 base and J gave up 2 bases, with 10 bases separating them. This CDR3 is 14 amino acids long. The CDR3 loop is CASSLTGVPYEQYF. The CDR3 nucleotides read TGTGCCAGCAGCTTGACCGGGGTTCCCTACGAGCAGTACTTC.

The chain employs TRBV5-1 and TRBJ2-5; D is unclear. The V end was cut by 4 bases, the J end by 2 bases, with 9 bases between. The CDR3 totals 13 residues. Germline V gene data show CDR1 as SGHRS and CDR2 as YFSETQ. CDR3 coding DNA: TGCGCCAGCAGCGTCGCTCTTCAAGAGACCCAGTACTTC. It is translated as CASSVALQETQYF.

This chain uses TRBV5-5 with TRBJ1-2, with a possible D match to TRBD1 (6 bases). Looked up from germline, CDR1 is SGHKS and CDR2 is YYEKEE (reference sequence). The CDR3 contains 14 residues. The V gene lost 1 base and the J gene lost 4 bases, with 11 bases spanning the gap. As DNA, the CDR3 is TGTGCCAGCAGCTTGCTAAGGGGGAGCTATGGCTACACCTTC. Translation: CASSLLRGSYGYTF.

This clone was recorded a few times. The V and J genes are TRBV18 and TRBJ1-2; perhaps TRBD1 as D (5 bases). The V end was cut by 3 bases, the J end by 8 bases, with 13 bases between. The germline gives CDR1 KGHSH, CDR2 LQKENI. The CDR3 is 13 amino acids. CDR3 sequence reads: CASSPPPREGYTF. In DNA, the CDR3 is TGTGCCAGCTCACCTCCCCCCAGGGAGGGCTACACCTTC.

V usage is TRBV13 and J usage is TRBJ2-7, with a possible D match to TRBD1 (5 bases). This CDR3 is 11 amino acids long. V was shortened by 5 bases and J by 6 bases, with 8 bases between the two germline ends. CDR1 is PRHDT, CDR2 FYEKMQ, per germline (reference sequence). As DNA, the CDR3 is TGTGCCAGCAGCCAGGGCGGCGAGCAGTACTTC. This sequence encodes CASSQGGEQYF.

The V and J genes are TRBV19 and TRBJ2-1; D is undetermined. The CDR3 is 14 amino acids. Germline V gives CDR1 LNHDA, CDR2 SQIVND (reference sequence). V shed 5 bases and J shed 6 bases, with 14 bases lying between them. This CDR3 is CASSFRLGANEQFF. The CDR3 nucleotides read TGTGCCAGTAGTTTCAGACTGGGCGCCAATGAGCAGTTCTTC.

The V call is TRBV25-1, the J call TRBJ2-7, with 9 bases that match TRBD1. This CDR3 spans 14 amino acids. Unmatched junction bases numbered 6, after V lost 5 bases and J lost 4 bases. Germline V gene lookup returns CDR1 MGHDK and CDR2 SYGVNS. The CDR3 reads CASSRQGGTYEQYF. CDR3 sequence (DNA): TGTGCCAGCAGTAGACAGGGGGGGACTTACGAGCAGTACTTC.

The genes are TRBV19 and TRBJ1-4, with D possibly TRBD1 on 5 matching bases. CDR3 size: 18 residues. Deletions cut 3 bases from V and 4 bases from J, with 21 bases between. In germline, CDR1 is LNHDA, CDR2 SQIVND (reference sequence). CDR3 sequence (DNA): TGTGCCAGTAGTATGCGTGGAGGTTTTGGAAGGGGTAATGAAAAACTGTTTTTT. Its protein is CASSMRGGFGRGNEKLFF.

The chain uses TRBV19 and TRBJ2-7; 13 bases align to TRBD2. CDR3 length: 15 residues. CDR1 is LNHDA, CDR2 SQIVND, per germline (reference sequence). Unmatched junction bases numbered 2, after V lost 4 bases and J lost 2 bases. CDR3 in amino acids: CASSTGLAGTYEQYF. The CDR3 nucleotides read TGTGCCAGTAGTACGGGACTAGCGGGGACCTACGAGCAGTACTTC.